Below, 24 T cell receptor beta chains from the same sample are listed, as sequenced in a study of blood T cells in healthy people across ages. The authors ran a second PCR of about 7 to 11 cycles using a sample-barcoded 5' primer and a J-beta primer mix. TCRdb recomputed calls from the 5' RACE reads with MiXCR, one row per CDR3 protein. The table records approximately 800,000 distinct CDR3 sequences, 58% of them present only once. Sequenced sample: blood. The receptor source for this set is a young man in good health.

The V and J genes are TRBV6-2 or TRBV6-3 and TRBJ2-5; D not resolved. CDR3 length equals 15 residues. Germline loops: CDR1 MNHEY, CDR2 SVGEGT. V lost 6 bases and J 1 base, leaving 15 bases between the germline ends. The CDR3 loop reads CASSHSRHIQETQYF. CDR3 DNA sequence: TGTGCCAGCAGCCACTCCCGACACATCCAAGAGACCCAGTACTTC.

The chain links TRBV4-3 to TRBJ2-7, with D perhaps TRBD1 (6 bases). Judging by the DNA end, TRBJ2-5 fits better; the J call may be wrong. CDR3 size: 14 residues. CDR1 is LGHNA, CDR2 YSLEER, per germline. DNA for the CDR3: TGCGCCAGCAGCTGGGGGCCAGAACAAGAGACCCAGTACTTC. This gives the protein CASSWGPEQETQYF.

This chain connects TRBV7-8 to TRBJ2-5; 11 nucleotides agree with TRBD2. With 2 bases clipped from V and 2 bases from J, the junction kept 7 bases outside the gene matches. The CDR3 spans 17 residues. Germline lookup yields CDR1 SGHVS and CDR2 FQNEAQ. The CDR3 reads CASSLLLAGAWQETQYF. Written as DNA, the CDR3 is TGTGCCAGCAGCTTATTACTAGCGGGGGCCTGGCAAGAGACCCAGTACTTC.

The V gene is TRBV6-2 or TRBV6-3, the J gene TRBJ2-1; no clear D. The CDR3 length is 12 residues. Germline V CDR1 and CDR2: MNHEY, SVGEGT. Trimming cost V 2 bases and J 9 bases, with 8 bases left between them. The chain's CDR3 is CASSYEWSEQFF. As DNA, the CDR3 is TGTGCCAGCAGTTACGAGTGGAGTGAGCAGTTCTTC.

V and J are TRBV2 and TRBJ2-5, with 7 bases fitting TRBD1. The better agreement between TRBJ2-7 and the DNA end casts doubt on the J call. CDR3 length equals 15 residues. Germline loops: CDR1 SNHLY, CDR2 FYNNEI. CDR3: CASSEAGTDGYEQYF. As DNA, the CDR3 is TGTGCCAGCAGTGAAGCTGGGACAGACGGCTACGAGCAGTACTTC.

This clonotype was picked up a small number of times. The chain employs TRBV20-1 and TRBJ1-5; D is perhaps TRBD1 (6 bases). There are 14 residues in the CDR3. Germline lookup yields CDR1 DFQATT and CDR2 SNEGSKA (reference sequence). The V gene lost 5 bases and the J gene lost 7 bases, with 18 bases spanning the gap. The CDR3, as DNA: TGCAGTGCTGAAATACAGGGAAGAGGACAGCCCCAGCATTTT. As protein: CSAEIQGRGQPQHF.

The chain is built from TRBV20-1 and TRBJ2-1; D uncertain. The CDR3 is 14 amino acids. CDR1 is DFQATT, CDR2 SNEGSKA, per germline (reference sequence). V dropped 3 bases and J dropped 3 bases, with 12 bases sitting between them. As DNA, the CDR3 is TGCAGTGCTAGTAGCCCGGGCCTCTACAATGAGCAGTTCTTC. Protein product: CSASSPGLYNEQFF.

This clonotype was found a few times. This sequence joins TRBV6-2 or TRBV6-3 and TRBJ2-4; D unclear. CDR1 is MNHEY, CDR2 SVGEGT, per germline. The CDR3 covers 12 residues. The V end was cut by 2 bases, the J end by 5 bases, with 4 bases between. CDR3 region: CASSYAENIQYF. In nucleotides, the CDR3 is TGTGCCAGCAGTTACGCAGAAAACATTCAGTACTTC.

The chain employs TRBV6-2 or TRBV6-3 and TRBJ2-3; perhaps TRBD2 as D (7 bases). The CDR3 has 15 amino acids. V gave up 2 bases and J gave up 5 bases, with 14 bases separating them. Germline V gives CDR1 MNHEY, CDR2 SVGEGT. DNA of the CDR3: TGTGCCAGCAGTTACGGGGGGGCGATGGGAGATACGCAGTATTTT. Translation: CASSYGGAMGDTQYF.

V gene TRBV6-1 combines with J gene TRBJ1-1; D not resolved. The V end lost 7 bases, the J end lost 5 bases, and 11 bases lay between the germline ends. The CDR3 sequence is 12 residues long. Germline V gene lookup returns CDR1 MNHNS and CDR2 SASEGT. The CDR3 region has the DNA TGTGCCAGCACCCGGACCTTTACTGAAGCTTTCTTT. Amino acid sequence: CASTRTFTEAFF.

The chain is built from TRBV4-3 and TRBJ2-7, with TRBD1 matching over 10 bases. The junction had 3 bases not matched to a gene; V was cut back by 0 bases and J by 4 bases. CDR1 LGHNA and CDR2 YSLEER come from the germline V gene. The CDR3 spans 15 residues. CDR3 nucleotides: TGCGCCAGCAGCCAAGATACGGGACAGGGGTACGAGCAGTACTTC. Amino acid sequence: CASSQDTGQGYEQYF.

This clonotype was found many times. The chain employs TRBV29-1 and TRBJ2-3; D unclear. CDR1 is SQVTM, CDR2 ANQGSEA, per germline. Trimming left V 7 bases short and J 4 bases short, with 9 bases between. This CDR3 contains 11 residues. The CDR3 nucleotides read TGCAGCGAGGTCTTGGCAGATACGCAGTATTTT. It encodes CSEVLADTQYF.

The chain has TRBV10-3 and TRBJ2-7; TRBD2 matches at 7 bases. The germline CDR1 and CDR2 sequences are ENHRY and SYGVKD. The CDR3 length is 15 residues. V lost 2 bases and J lost 2; bases outside the gene matches: 6. This CDR3 is CAISEGLAETYEQYF. CDR3 bases: TGTGCCATCAGTGAGGGGCTAGCGGAAACCTACGAGCAGTACTTC.

In its sample, this clonotype was seen a few times. CDR3 loop: CASSFLGEEKDTQYF. Here the CDR3 DNA reads TGTGCCAGCAGCTTCCTGGGGGAAGAGAAAGATACGCAGTATTTT. V usage is TRBV11-2 and J usage is TRBJ2-3; TRBD1 or TRBD2 may be the D gene (5 bases each). The V gene's germline CDR1 is SGHAT and CDR2 FQNNGV. The CDR3 spans 15 residues. Between the trimmed V and J ends, which lost 3 bases and 5 bases, there was a span of 15 bases.

The rearrangement uses TRBV20-1 and TRBJ2-1; possible D gene TRBD2, 7 bases. The CDR3 covers 14 residues. Germline-derived CDR1 and CDR2 are DFQATT and SNEGSKA (reference sequence). V dropped 7 bases and J dropped 5 bases, with 18 bases sitting between them. CDR3 sequence: CSVLGRGGNNEQFF. The CDR3 DNA reads as TGCAGTGTGCTGGGAAGGGGGGGCAACAATGAGCAGTTCTTC.

Only a few counts were recorded for this clonotype. The chain combines TRBV5-1 with TRBJ2-5; no reliable D call. The CDR3 contains 14 residues. Germline V gives CDR1 SGHRS, CDR2 YFSETQ. Trimming shortened V by 1 base and J by 1 base, and 8 bases separated the two germline ends. The CDR3 bases are TGCGCCAGCAGCTTGTACGGACCCCAAGAGACCCAGTACTTC. It specifies CASSLYGPQETQYF.

The chain has TRBV25-1 and TRBJ2-3; D is uncertain. Trimming pared 6 bases from V and 8 bases from J, leaving 9 bases between. Germline lookup yields CDR1 MGHDK and CDR2 SYGVNS. This CDR3 region has 11 residues. CDR3 sequence: CASRSGGTQYF. The CDR3 nucleotides read TGTGCCAGCAGATCCGGCGGTACGCAGTATTTT.

This chain joins TRBV20-1 and TRBJ1-1; D remains ambiguous. V was cut by 1 base and J by 0 bases, with 15 bases left in between. This CDR3 is 16 amino acids long. Per the germline V gene, CDR1 is DFQATT and CDR2 is SNEGSKA (reference sequence). DNA for the CDR3: TGCAGTGCTAGAGGTCGAAGTAGGCCGGTGAACACTGAAGCTTTCTTT. It specifies CSARGRSRPVNTEAFF.

The chain is built from TRBV27 and TRBJ2-7; D perhaps matches TRBD2 (5 bases). The CDR3 length is 14 residues. Trimming shortened V by 3 bases and J by 2 bases, and 11 bases separated the two germline ends. CDR1 and CDR2 from the germline V gene are MNHEY and SMNVEV (reference sequence). Here the CDR3 reads CASSFLGGTYEQYF. The CDR3 DNA follows: TGTGCCAGCAGTTTCCTTGGAGGAACCTACGAGCAGTACTTC.

CDR3 coding DNA: TGCAGTGCTAGCGCACCGATAGCTAGCACAGATACGCAGTATTTT. Protein sequence: CSASAPIASTDTQYF. This chain connects TRBV20-1 to TRBJ2-3; D not certain. The CDR3 consists of 15 residues. Germline assignment: CDR1 DFQATT and CDR2 SNEGSKA (reference sequence). The V end lost 3 bases, the J end lost 0 bases, and 13 bases lay between the germline ends.

This clonotype appeared a few times. The chain links TRBV6-2 or TRBV6-3 to TRBJ2-5, with TRBD2 matching 11 bases. This CDR3 region has 16 residues. V shed 5 bases and J 11 bases; nucleotides not matched to a gene: 16. CDR1 is MNHEY and CDR2 is SVGEGT in the germline V gene. The CDR3 spells CASSNRLAGPPGEQYF. The CDR3 nucleotides read TGTGCCAGCAGTAACCGACTAGCGGGACCCCCGGGGGAGCAGTACTTC.

The chain uses TRBV4-1 and TRBJ2-1; possibly TRBD2 for D (6 bases). Per the germline V gene, CDR1 is MGHRA and CDR2 is YSYEKL. The CDR3 totals 16 residues. V dropped 1 base and J dropped 0 bases, with 10 bases sitting between them. The CDR3 bases are TGCGCCAGCAGCCAAGGAGCGGGTCTCTCCTACAATGAGCAGTTCTTC. Its protein is CASSQGAGLSYNEQFF.

V and J are TRBV18 and TRBJ2-1, with 7 bases matching TRBD2. Germline CDR1 and CDR2: KGHSH and LQKENI. The CDR3 contains 15 residues. With 6 bases clipped from V and 9 bases from J, the junction kept 14 bases outside the gene matches. The CDR3, as DNA: TGTGCCAGCTCCCCAATTCCAGCGGGGTCGGGTGAGCAGTTCTTC. It yields the protein CASSPIPAGSGEQFF.

V and J are TRBV7-6 and TRBJ2-7; no reliable D call. CDR1 is SGHVS and CDR2 is FNYEAQ in the germline V gene. V was cut by 3 bases and J by 3 bases, with 9 bases left in between. CDR3 length: 13 residues. The DNA for the CDR3 is TGTGCCAGCAGCTTCACAGACAACTACGAGCAGTACTTC. Its translation: CASSFTDNYEQYF. Full variable domain (outside the CDR3, taken from reference TRBV7-6 and TRBJ2-7): GAGVSQSPRYKVTKRGQDVALRCDPISGHVSLYWYRQALGQGPEFLTYFNYEAQQDKSGLPNDRFSAERPEGSISTLTIQRTEQRDSAMYRCASSFTDNYEQYFGPGTRLTVT.